The source of this T cell receptor (beta chain) is a study of T-cell reconstitution after alpha-beta-depleted transplantation in children. The study's findings and limits: Roughly two months post-transplant, alpha-beta T cells reportedly originated from several hundred graft clones that had expanded. It was newly produced T cells that mostly accounted for T-cell counts and diversity one year after transplant.

Trimming removed 0 bases from V and 8 bases from J, with 14 bases in between. Per germline, CDR1 DFQATT and CDR2 SNEGSKA (reference sequence). The CDR3 runs 14 residues. Unique molecular identifiers were incorporated into the prepared TCRbeta library. Each CDR3 protein is one row after TCRdb ran MiXCR on the PCR reads. Of 450,000 to 700,000 distinct CDR3 sequences detected, 27% appear once; the ten largest clones hold 36%. Regarding this clonotype: Its antigen is still unknown.

The V and J genes are TRBV20-1 and TRBJ2-1; D not resolved. This TCR was recovered from a boy under two years old with Wiskott-Aldrich syndrome, due to receive a stem cell transplant. This material consisted of PBMCs, taken before TCRalphabeta/CD19-depleted stem cell transplant. The CDR3 DNA reads as TGCAGTGCTAGAGATGTTGTACCCTTTGATGAGCAGTTCTTC. Protein: CSARDVVPFDEQFF.